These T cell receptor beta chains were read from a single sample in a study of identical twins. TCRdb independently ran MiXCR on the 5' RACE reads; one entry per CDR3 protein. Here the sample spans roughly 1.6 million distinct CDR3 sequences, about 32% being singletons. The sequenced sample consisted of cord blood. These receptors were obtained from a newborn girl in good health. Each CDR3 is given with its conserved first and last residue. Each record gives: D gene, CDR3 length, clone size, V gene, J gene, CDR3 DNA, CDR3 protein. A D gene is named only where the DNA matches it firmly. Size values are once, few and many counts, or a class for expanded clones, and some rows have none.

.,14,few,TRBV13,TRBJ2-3,TGTGCCACCCTCACTCCGCAAGGTACAGATACGCAGTATTTT,CATLTPQGTDTQYF
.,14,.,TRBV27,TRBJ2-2,TGTGCCAGCAGTTTGGGTAGACCAGGGAGGGAGCTGTTTTTT,CASSLGRPGRELFF
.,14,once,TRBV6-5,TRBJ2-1,TGTGCCAGCAGTTACCCCGGGCTTACCAATGAGCAGTTCTTC,CASSYPGLTNEQFF
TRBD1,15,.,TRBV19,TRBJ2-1,TGTGCCAGTAGTATGGACAGGGGGTCCTACAATGAGCAGTTCTTC,CASSMDRGSYNEQFF
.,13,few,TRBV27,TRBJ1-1,TGTGCCAGCAGTTCCCCCAGGGCCACTGAAGCTTTCTTT,CASSSPRATEAFF
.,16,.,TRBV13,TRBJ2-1,TGTGCCAGCATCCCATCCCGGGGGGCTGGCTACAATGAGCAGTTCTTC,CASIPSRGAGYNEQFF
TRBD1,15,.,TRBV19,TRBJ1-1,TGTGCCAGTAGTATTGCCCCAGGGGGGAACACTGAAGCTTTCTTT,CASSIAPGGNTEAFF
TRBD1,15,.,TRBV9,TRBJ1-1,TGTGCCGGCAGCGTAGAAGGGGGACAGACCACTGAAGCTTTCTTT,CAGSVEGGQTTEAFF
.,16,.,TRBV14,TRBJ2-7,TGTGCCAGCAGCCAAGGGAGGTACAGGTTAAACAATGAGCAGTACTTC,CASSQGRYRLNNEQYF
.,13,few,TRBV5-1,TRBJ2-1,TGCGCCAGCACGGCCCGGGACTACAATGAGCAGTTCTTC,CASTARDYNEQFF
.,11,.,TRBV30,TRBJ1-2,TGTGCCTGGAGCACTACAGTGGGCTACACCTTC,CAWSTTVGYTF
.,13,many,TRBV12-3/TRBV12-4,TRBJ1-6,TGTGCCAGCAGTTTAACTGATAATTCACCCCTCCACTTT,CASSLTDNSPLHF
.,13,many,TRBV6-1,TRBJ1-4,TGTGCCAGCAGCCTCCAGGGAAATGAAAAACTGTTTTTT,CASSLQGNEKLFF
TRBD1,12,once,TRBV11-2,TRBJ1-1,TGTGCCAGCAGCCGACAGGGGTATGAAGCTTTCTTT,CASSRQGYEAFF
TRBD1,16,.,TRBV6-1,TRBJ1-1,TGTGCCAGCAGTGAAGAAGGACAGGCTGCGAACACTGAAGCTTTCTTT,CASSEEGQAANTEAFF
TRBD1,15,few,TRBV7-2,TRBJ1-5,TGTGCCAGCAGCGCGGACAGGTATAGCAATCAGCCTCAGCATTTT,CASSADRYSNQPQHF
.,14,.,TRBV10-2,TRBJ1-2,TGCGCCAGCAGTGAGGGCAGGAAGAGGGCTGGCTACACCTTC,CASSEGRKRAGYTF
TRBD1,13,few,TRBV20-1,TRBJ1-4,TGCAGTGCTACAGGGGGTTTTTTTGAAAAACTGTTTTTT,CSATGGFFEKLFF
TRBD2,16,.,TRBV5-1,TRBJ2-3,TGCGCCAGCAGCATGGGCGGGCTAGCGGGAGCGGATACGCAGTATTTT,CASSMGGLAGADTQYF
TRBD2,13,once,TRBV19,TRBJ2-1,TGTGCCAGTAGCCGGGGACTAGCGGTTGAGCAGTTCTTC,CASSRGLAVEQFF
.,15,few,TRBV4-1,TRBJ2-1,TGCGCCAGCAGCCAAGTCCTAGCGAACTACAATGAGCAGTTCTTC,CASSQVLANYNEQFF
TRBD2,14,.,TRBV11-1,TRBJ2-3,TGTGCCAGCAGCTTAGGAGCAGCGGGAGCTACGCAGTATTTT,CASSLGAAGATQYF
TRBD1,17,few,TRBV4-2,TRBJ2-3,TGTGCCAGCAGCCCCCACGCGTCGACAGGGGGCACAGATACGCAGTATTTT,CASSPHASTGGTDTQYF
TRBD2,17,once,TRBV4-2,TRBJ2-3,TGTGCCAGCAGCCCCCGGACTAGCGGGGCCCCCACAGATACGCAGTATTTT,CASSPRTSGAPTDTQYF
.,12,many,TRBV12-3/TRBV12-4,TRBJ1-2,TGTGCCAGCAGAAAGGACCACTATGGCTACACCTTC,CASRKDHYGYTF
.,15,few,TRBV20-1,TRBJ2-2,TGCAGTGCTAGCGCCCCCACTTCGAACACCGGGGAGCTGTTTTTT,CSASAPTSNTGELFF
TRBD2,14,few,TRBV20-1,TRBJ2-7,TGCAGTGCTAGAGATTACCTAGCGGGCGGAGAGCAGTACTTC,CSARDYLAGGEQYF
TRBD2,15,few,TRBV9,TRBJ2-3,TGTGCCAGCAGCGTAGCTAGCGGGGGGCCAGATACGCAGTATTTT,CASSVASGGPDTQYF
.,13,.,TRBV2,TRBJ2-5,TGTGCCAGCAGTGAAGTAGGGACGGAGACCCAGTACTTC,CASSEVGTETQYF
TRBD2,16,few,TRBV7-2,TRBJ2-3,TGTGCCAGCAGCATGATCGGACTAGGGAGCATGGATACGCAGTATTTT,CASSMIGLGSMDTQYF
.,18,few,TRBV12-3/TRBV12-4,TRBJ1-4,TGTGCCAGCAGTTTAGGGATACAGGGCCAGGCAACTAATGAAAAACTGTTTTTT,CASSLGIQGQATNEKLFF
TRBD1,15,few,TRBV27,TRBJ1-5,TGTGCCAGCAGAAAGACAGGGGGAAGCAATCAGCCCCAGCATTTT,CASRKTGGSNQPQHF
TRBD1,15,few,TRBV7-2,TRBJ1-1,TGTGCCAGCAGCTTATTTGGGACAGGGAACACTGAAGCTTTCTTT,CASSLFGTGNTEAFF
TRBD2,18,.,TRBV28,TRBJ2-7,TGTGCCAGCACCAACGGTGGGACTAGCGCCTTTTCTGGCTACGAGCAGTACTTC,CASTNGGTSAFSGYEQYF
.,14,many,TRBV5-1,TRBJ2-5,TGCGCCAGCAGCATAGGACAGCCTCGGGAGACCCAGTACTTC,CASSIGQPRETQYF
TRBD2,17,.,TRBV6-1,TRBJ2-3,TGTGCCAGCAGTGGCAGGAGGAGCGGGGGAAGCACAGATACGCAGTATTTT,CASSGRRSGGSTDTQYF
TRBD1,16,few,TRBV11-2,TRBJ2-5,TGTGCCAGCAGCTCAATCAGACAGGGGGCTAGGGAGACCCAGTACTTC,CASSSIRQGARETQYF
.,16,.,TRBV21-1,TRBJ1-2,TGTGCCAGCAGCAAAGAGGGTTGGCAGATCAACTATGGCTACACCTTC,CASSKEGWQINYGYTF